The 8 T cell receptor beta chains below come from one sample, sequenced in a study of T cell responses to AZD1222 COVID-19 vaccine. TCRdb keeps only in-frame clones here, not all; method: immunoSEQ multiplex PCR. The sample lists fewer than 120,000 clones, 80% to 90% seen once, with 15% in the top ten. The sample in question was peripheral blood, obtained 28 days after the second AZD1222 dose. The receptors were gathered from an adult who received the AZD1222 COVID-19 vaccine.

This chain links TRBV9 with TRBJ1-6; D is unclear. The V and J ends lost 4 bases and 10 bases respectively, with 18 bases between them. This CDR3 region has 15 residues. CDR1 and CDR2 from the germline V gene are SGDLS and YYNGEE. The CDR3 nucleotides are TGTGCCAGCAGCCCCCTCGGAGTTTTGGGATCACCCCTCCACTTT. Encoded protein: CASSPLGVLGSPLHF. Full variable domain (rest looked up from reference TRBV9 and TRBJ1-6): DSGVTQTPKHLITATGQRVTLRCSPRSGDLSVYWYQQSLDQGLQFLIQYYNGEERAKGNILERFSAQQFPDLHSELNLSSLELGDSALYFCASSPLGVLGSPLHFGNGTRLTVT.

This clone appeared once. The V gene is TRBV9, the J gene TRBJ2-5; D ambiguous. The V end was cut by 0 bases, the J end by 1 base, with 10 bases between. The CDR3 runs 15 residues. Germline V gene lookup returns CDR1 SGDLS and CDR2 YYNGEE. The CDR3, as DNA: TGTGCCAGCAGCGTAGGGGCCATTCTCCAAGAGACCCAGTACTTC. Amino acids: CASSVGAILQETQYF.

The rearrangement links TRBV6-4 to TRBJ2-2, with D maybe TRBD1 (6 bases). Germline CDR1 and CDR2: MRHNA and SNTAGT. The CDR3 covers 16 residues. V lost 5 bases and J 0 bases, leaving 13 bases between the germline ends. The CDR3 loop reads CASSKYRVANTGELFF. The CDR3 region has the DNA TGTGCCAGCAGTAAATACAGGGTAGCGAACACCGGGGAGCTGTTTTTT.

V usage is TRBV3-1 (or the pseudogene TRBV3-2) and J usage is TRBJ1-4; maybe TRBD1 (5 bases). The V gene's germline CDR1 is LGHDT and CDR2 YNNKEL (reference sequence). The length of the CDR3 is 18 residues. The V end lost 4 bases, the J end lost 3 bases, and 21 bases lay between the germline ends. The CDR3 sequence: CASSLGTGGTAANEKLFF. CDR3 DNA sequence: TGTGCCAGCAGCCTCGGGACCGGAGGCACAGCGGCTAATGAAAAACTGTTTTTT.

CDR3 in amino acids: CASIAGALGELFF. CDR3 DNA: TGTGCCAGCATTGCGGGGGCGCTCGGGGAGCTGTTTTTT. The chain is built from TRBV6-5 and TRBJ2-2; weak D call: TRBD2 (7 bases). Between the trimmed V and J ends, which lost 7 bases and 7 bases, there was a span of 13 bases. Germline loops: CDR1 MNHEY, CDR2 SVGAGI. The CDR3 runs to 13 residues.

The genes are TRBV30 and TRBJ1-5, with a possible D match to TRBD1 (5 bases). CDR1 is GTSNPN and CDR2 is SVGIG in the germline V gene (reference sequence). This CDR3 has 13 residues. The V gene lost 3 bases and the J gene lost 7 bases, with 13 bases spanning the gap. The CDR3 DNA sequence: TGTGCCTGGAGCCCCGGACGGGGCCAGCCCCAGCATTTT. Translation gives CAWSPGRGQPQHF.

Only one count was recorded for this clone. The chain has TRBV6-4 and TRBJ1-5, with 7 bases aligning to TRBD1. This CDR3 is built from 15 residues. The germline gives CDR1 MRHNA, CDR2 SNTAGT. The V segment lost 6 bases and the J segment 2 bases; nucleotides outside the gene matches: 7. DNA for the CDR3: TGTGCCAGCAGCGAGAATGGACAGGGCAATCAGCCCCAGCATTTT. Protein sequence: CASSENGQGNQPQHF.

The chain couples TRBV25-1 to TRBJ1-1; 8 nucleotides line up with TRBD1. After removal of 4 bases from V and 3 bases from J, the junction contained 7 bases not matched to a gene. From germline, CDR1 is MGHDK and CDR2 SYGVNS. CDR3 length equals 15 residues. The CDR3 spells CASSARTGRDTEAFF. The DNA of the CDR3 is TGTGCCAGCAGTGCTCGGACAGGGCGCGACACTGAAGCTTTCTTT.